The rows below give T cell receptor beta chains drawn from one sample of a study of tumor-infiltrating lymphocytes in oesophageal squamous cell carcinoma. TCRdb passed the PCR reads through MiXCR, listing each CDR3 protein once. This sample has 15,000 to 20,000 distinct CDR3 sequences, with 45% to 50% found just once. The sequencing input was esophageal tumor tissue. The receptors were gathered from a male donor with esophageal squamous cell carcinoma. CDR3s include the opening cysteine and the closing phenylalanine or tryptophan. D genes are given only for firm matches. A row's size may be missing; if present it is once, few, many or a size class.

D gene | J gene | V gene | clone size | CDR3 protein | CDR3 DNA
TRBD1 | TRBJ1-1 | TRBV28 | - | CASRTGGTEAFF | TGTGCCAGCAGGACAGGGGGCACTGAAGCTTTCTTT
TRBD2 | TRBJ2-3 | TRBV11-2 | - | CASSLVAGVGVDTQYF | TGTGCCAGCAGCTTAGTGGCGGGAGTGGGTGTAGATACGCAGTATTTT
TRBD1 | TRBJ1-2 | TRBV6-2/TRBV6-3 | many | CASSYLGQGVYGYTF | TGTGCCAGCAGTTATCTGGGACAGGGGGTCTATGGCTACACCTTC
- | TRBJ2-6 | TRBV10-2 | many | CASSENGGTGANVLTF | TGCGCCAGCAGTGAGAACGGTGGAACTGGGGCCAACGTCCTGACTTTC
TRBD2 | TRBJ2-2 | TRBV28 | - | CATAGRVTGELFF | TGTGCCACCGCCGGGAGGGTCACCGGGGAGCTGTTTTTT
- | TRBJ2-3 | TRBV7-3 | - | CASSLSRFTDTQYF | TGTGCCAGCAGCTTAAGCAGGTTCACAGATACGCAGTATTTT
- | TRBJ2-3 | TRBV7-2 | - | CASSLGFAITDTQYF | TGTGCCAGCAGCTTAGGGTTTGCTATCACAGATACGCAGTATTTT
- | TRBJ1-5 | TRBV19 | many | CASSIGRAKGNQPQHF | TGTGCCAGTAGTATAGGCAGGGCAAAGGGCAATCAGCCCCAGCATTTT
TRBD2 | TRBJ2-1 | TRBV18 | few | CASSPYLLAGGTGHDEQFF | TGTGCCAGCTCACCATATCTACTAGCGGGAGGGACCGGCCACGATGAGCAGTTCTTC
TRBD2 | TRBJ2-3 | TRBV7-2 | few | CASSSNAGELDTQYF | TGTGCCAGCAGCTCCAACGCGGGAGAACTGGATACGCAGTATTTT
- | TRBJ1-2 | TRBV7-2 | medium-sized | CASSLAGGSLGYTF | TGTGCCAGCAGCTTAGCGGGCGGAAGCTTGGGCTACACCTTC
TRBD1 | TRBJ2-5 | TRBV7-3 | - | CASSRGQLETQYF | TGTGCCAGCAGCCGGGGACAGTTGGAGACCCAGTACTTC
TRBD1 | TRBJ2-1 | TRBV11-2 | - | CASSLDHRGLTEQFF | TGTGCCAGCAGCTTAGATCACAGGGGGCTGACTGAGCAGTTCTTC
- | TRBJ2-7 | TRBV7-3 | - | CASSLGTGYEQYF | TGTGCCAGCAGCTTAGGTACGGGGTACGAGCAGTACTTC
TRBD1 | TRBJ1-1 | TRBV6-5 | - | CASSYSGAGGLTEAFF | TGTGCCAGCAGTTACTCGGGGGCAGGGGGCTTAACTGAAGCTTTCTTT
TRBD2 | TRBJ2-1 | TRBV11-1 | - | CASSPSGTYNEQFF | TGTGCCAGCAGCCCTAGCGGGACCTACAATGAGCAGTTCTTC
- | TRBJ2-3 | TRBV11-2 | many | CASSLVQVTTDTQYF | TGTGCCAGCAGCTTAGTCCAGGTGACCACAGATACGCAGTATTTT
TRBD2 | TRBJ2-1 | TRBV6-1 | - | CASREGTSGTFSSYNEQFF | TGTGCCAGCAGAGAAGGGACTAGCGGGACCTTTAGCTCCTACAATGAGCAGTTCTTC
- | TRBJ2-1 | TRBV5-1 | - | CASTQGNGETQFF | TGCGCCAGCACCCAAGGGAATGGTGAGACCCAGTTCTTC
TRBD1 | TRBJ1-4 | TRBV7-6 | many | CASSSGTATNEKLFF | TGTGCCAGCAGCTCCGGGACAGCAACTAATGAAAAACTGTTTTTT
- | TRBJ2-3 | TRBV27 | many | CASSSPGVDTQYF | TGTGCCAGCAGTTCCCCAGGGGTAGATACGCAGTATTTT
TRBD2 | TRBJ2-4 | TRBV7-2 | - | CASSRLAESLQYF | TGTGCCAGCAGCCGACTAGCGGAAAGTCTGCAGTACTTC
- | TRBJ2-5 | TRBV10-3 | - | CAIKAPSLGTQYF | TGTGCCATCAAAGCCCCAAGTTTGGGGACCCAGTACTTC
- | TRBJ2-7 | TRBV10-3 | - | CATGKGAQSYEQYF | TGTGCCACCGGGAAAGGTGCCCAATCCTACGAGCAGTACTTC
- | TRBJ1-6 | TRBV6-1 | many | CASSLEGGGNSPLHF | TGTGCCAGCAGTCTTGAGGGGGGCGGGAATTCACCCCTCCACTTT
- | TRBJ1-5 | TRBV6-4 | - | CASSVEPGHQPQHF | TGTGCCAGCAGTGTAGAACCCGGGCATCAGCCCCAGCATTTT
- | TRBJ2-5 | TRBV7-4 | few | CASSLGLGGGLETQYF | TGTGCCAGCAGCTTAGGCTTAGGGGGGGGTCTGGAGACCCAGTACTTC
TRBD1 | TRBJ2-5 | TRBV6-1 | few | CASRPGQNQETQYF | TGTGCCAGCAGACCGGGACAGAATCAAGAGACCCAGTACTTC
- | TRBJ2-6 | TRBV6-1 | few | CASRGQSSGANVLTF | TGTGCCAGCAGGGGTCAATCTTCTGGGGCCAACGTCCTGACTTTC
- | TRBJ1-3 | TRBV19 | few | CASSKQGLSGNTIYF | TGTGCCAGTAGTAAACAGGGCCTCTCTGGAAACACCATATATTTT
TRBD1 | TRBJ2-4 | TRBV7-6 | - | CASSPGTGVAGELYF | TGTGCCAGCAGCCCAGGGACAGGGGTGGCCGGGGAGCTGTACTTC
TRBD2 | TRBJ2-2 | TRBV27 | many | CASSSLAAQGPGELFF | TGTGCCAGCAGTTCGCTAGCGGCGCAGGGACCCGGGGAGCTGTTTTTT
TRBD1 | TRBJ1-6 | TRBV7-2 | medium-sized | CASRWTGLNSPLHF | TGTGCCAGCAGATGGACAGGCCTCAATTCACCCCTCCACTTT
- | TRBJ1-5 | TRBV7-9 | - | CASSSTGWGNQPQHF | TGTGCCAGCAGCTCCACCGGGTGGGGCAATCAGCCCCAGCATTTT
- | TRBJ2-3 | TRBV6-1 | medium-sized | CASSTPGGGDADTQYF | TGTGCCAGCAGTACTCCAGGAGGGGGTGACGCAGATACGCAGTATTTT
- | TRBJ2-5 | TRBV7-6 | once | CASSSDIDNSPLHF | TGTGCCAGCAGCTCCGATATCGATAATTCACCCCTCCACTTC
TRBD1 | TRBJ1-4 | TRBV7-9 | - | CASSTGQGDEKLFF | TGTGCCAGCAGCACGGGACAGGGGGATGAAAAACTGTTTTTT
- | TRBJ1-2 | TRBV5-1 | many | CASSLAQAKDYGYTF | TGCGCCAGCAGCCTGGCGCAGGCAAAAGACTATGGCTACACCTTC
TRBD1 | TRBJ2-7 | TRBV12-3/TRBV12-4 | - | CASRPGTGVYEQYF | TGTGCCAGCCGACCCGGGACAGGGGTCTACGAGCAGTACTTC
- | TRBJ2-5 | TRBV12-5 | once | CASGFQGGRYQETQYF | TGTGCTAGTGGTTTTCAGGGGGGGAGGTACCAAGAGACCCAGTACTTC
TRBD2 | TRBJ2-5 | TRBV7-2 | - | CASSLGGSGRVQETQYF | TGTGCCAGCAGCTTAGGCGGTAGCGGGAGGGTTCAAGAGACCCAGTACTTC
- | TRBJ2-1 | TRBV6-1 | - | CASSWAAPADEQFF | TGTGCCAGCAGTTGGGCCGCCCCGGCGGATGAGCAGTTCTTC